Listed below are T cell receptor beta chains from one sample, sequenced in a study of lymphopenia after photon versus proton radiotherapy. Here immunoSEQ multiplex PCR was the method, and the copy in TCRdb shows in-frame clones only, minus some. The sample lists 150,000 to 200,000 clones, 70% to 90% occurring once. The material was peripheral blood, obtained from a patient treated with photon-based radiotherapy. All receptors come from a man over 45 with gastric cancer. CDR3s include the opening cysteine and the closing phenylalanine or tryptophan. D genes are given only for firm matches. Size tells how often a clone was seen (once, few, many) or the class of an expanded clone, and some rows leave it out.

j_call d_call v_call clone_size cdr3_aa cdr3_nt
TRBJ1-2 TRBD1 TRBV5-1 many CASSSPTGQGGGTGYGYTF TGCGCCAGCAGCTCCCCTACGGGACAGGGGGGAGGAACCGGCTATGGCTACACCTTC
TRBJ2-7 - TRBV2 - CASVEHTGPSYEQYF TGTGCCAGCGTTGAACACACAGGACCCTCCTACGAGCAGTACTTC
TRBJ2-7 TRBD2 TRBV9 - CASSVGPGGWDEQYF TGTGCCAGCAGCGTAGGCCCGGGAGGCTGGGACGAGCAGTACTTC
TRBJ1-5 TRBD1 TRBV27 - CASSATGLSNQPQHF TGTGCCAGCAGTGCGACAGGGCTCAGCAATCAGCCCCAGCATTTT
TRBJ2-7 TRBD2 TRBV5-1 - CASSLGLAGGYEQYF TGCGCCAGCAGCCTCGGACTAGCGGGAGGGTACGAGCAGTACTTC
TRBJ1-1 - TRBV5-6 - CASSPGSFPNTEAFF TGTGCCAGCAGCCCCGGGTCCTTCCCGAACACTGAAGCTTTCTTT
TRBJ1-2 - TRBV29-1 - CSVADVSTGWLYGYTF TGCAGCGTTGCCGACGTTTCAACAGGATGGCTCTATGGCTACACCTTC
TRBJ2-7 TRBD1 TRBV7-9 - CASSLAGTAYEQYF TGTGCCAGCAGCTTAGCGGGGACAGCTTACGAGCAGTACTTC
TRBJ2-2 - TRBV14 - CASRPDLNTGELFF TGTGCCAGCAGACCCGACCTGAACACCGGGGAGCTGTTTTTT
TRBJ1-3 TRBD1 TRBV7-8 - CASSSVGQGGVNTIYF TGTGCCAGCAGCTCCGTCGGACAGGGGGGCGTAAACACCATATATTTT
TRBJ1-4 TRBD1 TRBV6-6 - CASSDPTGVSEKLFF TGTGCCAGCAGCGACCCTACAGGGGTTAGTGAAAAACTGTTTTTT
TRBJ2-3 TRBD1 TRBV5-1 - CASSPTDRGRRNTQYF TGCGCCAGCAGCCCAACGGACAGGGGGCGCAGAAATACGCAGTATTTT
TRBJ2-2 - TRBV10-3 - CAIRRESTGELFF TGTGCCATCAGACGTGAAAGCACCGGGGAGCTGTTTTTT
TRBJ2-1 TRBD2 TRBV19 - CASSPSGKSYNEQFF TGTGCCAGTAGCCCTAGCGGGAAGTCCTACAATGAGCAGTTCTTC
TRBJ2-2 TRBD2 TRBV27 - CASTRALAGGPNGELFF TGTGCCAGTACCCGGGCTTTAGCGGGAGGGCCCAACGGGGAGCTGTTTTTT
TRBJ2-7 TRBD2 TRBV4-2 - CASSHGTSGTPSYEQYF TGTGCCAGCAGCCATGGGACTAGCGGTACGCCCTCCTACGAGCAGTACTTC
TRBJ2-7 - TRBV18 - CASSPERSYEQYF TGTGCCAGCTCACCAGAGCGCTCCTACGAGCAGTACTTC
TRBJ1-4 - TRBV5-6 once CASSLRQRVEKLFF TGTGCCAGCAGCTTGAGACAGAGGGTTGAAAAACTGTTTTTT
TRBJ2-5 TRBD2 TRBV7-9 - CASSLGLAGGRETQYF TGTGCCAGCAGCTTGGGGCTAGCGGGAGGACGAGAGACCCAGTACTTC
TRBJ1-2 TRBD1 TRBV7-2 - CASSLVGQSYGYTF TGTGCCAGCAGCTTAGTGGGACAGTCCTATGGCTACACCTTC
TRBJ1-5 - TRBV28 - CASSLTAAHSQNQPQHF TGTGCCAGCAGTTTAACTGCAGCTCACTCCCAAAATCAGCCCCAGCATTTT
TRBJ1-1 TRBD1 TRBV29-1 - CSVGDRGPTEAFF TGCAGCGTTGGGGACAGGGGGCCCACTGAAGCTTTCTTT
TRBJ1-2 - TRBV2 - CASSERGKEGYTF TGTGCCAGCAGTGAGCGGGGGAAGGAAGGCTACACCTTC
TRBJ1-5 - TRBV6-5 - CASGRASNQPQHF TGTGCCAGCGGCAGGGCGAGCAATCAGCCCCAGCATTTT
TRBJ2-7 TRBD1 TRBV5-4 - CASSLEGAADYEQYF TGTGCCAGCAGCTTGGAGGGGGCAGCAGACTACGAGCAGTACTTC
TRBJ2-7 TRBD2 TRBV29-1 - CSARTSVYEQYF TGCAGCGCCCGGACTAGCGTATACGAGCAGTACTTC
TRBJ2-1 TRBD2 TRBV18 - CASSGLAGDLYNEQFF TGTGCCAGCTCAGGACTAGCAGGAGATCTCTACAATGAGCAGTTCTTC
TRBJ2-7 - TRBV18 - CASSPASFQQYF TGTGCCAGCTCACCAGCCAGTTTCCAGCAGTACTTC
TRBJ2-7 - TRBV30 once CAWSPGLFYEQYF TGTGCCTGGTCCCCGGGACTTTTTTACGAGCAGTACTTC
TRBJ2-7 TRBD1 TRBV10-2 once CASRDWTGFNEQYF TGCGCCAGCAGGGACTGGACAGGATTTAACGAGCAGTACTTC
TRBJ2-5 TRBD1 TRBV28 - CASKDRGQETQYF TGTGCCAGCAAGGACAGGGGCCAAGAGACCCAGTACTTC
TRBJ2-7 - TRBV7-2 - CASSNSPYEQYF TGTGCCAGCAGCAACTCACCCTACGAGCAGTACTTC
TRBJ1-1 TRBD1 TRBV18 - CASSPEQGITEAFF TGTGCCAGCTCGCCGGAACAGGGGATTACTGAAGCTTTCTTT
TRBJ1-1 - TRBV4-1 - CASSQGQAGDTEAFF TGCGCCAGCAGCCAAGGACAGGCGGGGGACACTGAAGCTTTCTTT
TRBJ2-4 TRBD2 TRBV2 once CASSGGLAGSRSKNIQYF TGTGCCAGCAGTGGGGGACTAGCGGGCAGCCGGTCCAAAAACATTCAGTACTTC
TRBJ2-7 TRBD2 TRBV27 - CASSWGSGSLYEQYF TGTGCCAGCAGTTGGGGTAGCGGGAGCCTATACGAGCAGTACTTC
TRBJ2-7 - TRBV19 few CASSSSPLRSSYEQYF TGTGCCAGTAGTTCCTCCCCCTTAAGGAGCTCCTACGAGCAGTACTTC
TRBJ1-4 - TRBV7-9 - CASSLYRGEKLFF TGTGCCAGCAGCCTATACCGAGGTGAAAAACTGTTTTTT
TRBJ2-2 - TRBV7-3 - CASSFSRLNTGELFF TGTGCCAGCAGCTTTAGCCGCCTGAACACCGGGGAGCTGTTTTTT
TRBJ2-7 TRBD1 TRBV6-6 - CASSYGQGATSYEQYF TGTGCCAGCAGCTACGGACAGGGGGCCACATCCTACGAGCAGTACTTC
TRBJ2-2 TRBD1 TRBV5-1 - CASSLEDRAHSNTGELFF TGCGCCAGCAGCTTGGAGGACAGGGCTCACTCGAACACCGGGGAGCTGTTTTTT
TRBJ1-4 - TRBV28 - CASSPGRRFEKLFF TGTGCCAGCAGCCCGGGACGAAGATTTGAAAAACTGTTTTTT
TRBJ2-5 - TRBV6-5 - CASIRRGTQYF TGTGCCAGCATCCGGCGGGGGACCCAGTACTTC
TRBJ2-7 TRBD2 TRBV5-4 - CASSPSGGLGSDEQYF TGTGCCAGCAGCCCCTCTGGAGGACTAGGATCTGACGAGCAGTACTTC
TRBJ1-4 - TRBV28 - CASSPMGEEKLFF TGTGCCAGCAGCCCGATGGGCGAAGAAAAACTGTTTTTT
TRBJ1-2 TRBD1 TRBV27 medium-sized CASSPTGDYGYTF TGTGCCAGCAGTCCGACAGGGGACTATGGCTACACCTTC
TRBJ1-5 - TRBV6-9 - CASSSAGKGGQPQHF TGTGCCAGCAGTTCCGCGGGGAAAGGGGGGCAGCCCCAGCATTTT
TRBJ1-3 - TRBV6-5 - CASRPFRGVGNTIYF TGTGCCAGCAGACCCTTCAGGGGAGTTGGAAACACCATATATTTT
TRBJ1-5 - TRBV6-1 - CASSAGNSNQPQHF TGTGCCAGCAGCGCAGGTAATAGCAATCAGCCCCAGCATTTT
TRBJ2-2 - TRBV10-2 - CASSHQRYGELFF TGCGCCAGCAGTCACCAAAGATACGGGGAGCTGTTTTTT
TRBJ2-5 - TRBV7-2 - CASTPLGGETQYF TGTGCCAGCACCCCTCTGGGGGGAGAGACCCAGTACTTC
TRBJ2-7 - TRBV6-5 - CATRMRGKTYEQYF TGTGCCACCCGGATGAGGGGAAAAACCTACGAGCAGTACTTC